This T cell receptor (beta chain) was retrieved from a study of T-cell memory formation after mild COVID-19. Study results and limitations: From day 15 to 85, contracting clones were balanced between CD4 and CD8, whereas later expanders leaned toward CD4+. Second-wave clones reaching peak frequency on day 37 lacked confirmed SARS-CoV-2 specificity.

V dropped 4 bases and J dropped 1 base, with 20 bases sitting between them. Germline assignment: CDR1 SEHNR and CDR2 FQNEAQ (reference sequence). The CDR3 spans 17 residues. TCRdb itself ran the 5' RACE reads through MiXCR, one entry per CDR3 protein. This sample has about 240,000 distinct CDR3 sequences; around 10% occur once, and the top ten carry around 23%. This clonotype was detected only a few times. Antigen: not known. The TCR sequence derives from a man aged 18 to 29 who had mild COVID-19 (a few samples of this study predate the infection). Cell type and time point are not known. Specimen: PBMCs or a T cell subset sorted from them (not recorded which). V gene TRBV7-9 combines with J gene TRBJ2-7; D possibly corresponds to TRBD1 (6 bases). The CDR3 region is CASSWRPNRDNSYEQYF. CDR3 nucleotides: TGTGCCAGCAGCTGGCGGCCAAACCGGGACAATTCCTACGAGCAGTACTTC.